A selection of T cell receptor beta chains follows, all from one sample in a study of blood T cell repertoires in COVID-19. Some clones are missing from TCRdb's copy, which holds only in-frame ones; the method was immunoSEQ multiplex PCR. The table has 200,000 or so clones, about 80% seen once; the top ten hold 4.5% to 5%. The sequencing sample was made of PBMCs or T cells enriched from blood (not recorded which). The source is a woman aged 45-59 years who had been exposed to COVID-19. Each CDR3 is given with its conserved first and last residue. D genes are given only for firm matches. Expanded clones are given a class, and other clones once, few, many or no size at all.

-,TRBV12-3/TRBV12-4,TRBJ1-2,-,TGTGCCAGCAGTCTCCAGTCCAGGGCGGGCTACACCTTC,CASSLQSRAGYTF
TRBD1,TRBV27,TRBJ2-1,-,TGTGCCAGCAGCGCCGGGACAGGGAATGAGCAGTTCTTC,CASSAGTGNEQFF
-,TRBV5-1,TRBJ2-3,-,TGCGCCAGCAGCCCTAGGACTTATCCAGATACGCAGTATTTT,CASSPRTYPDTQYF
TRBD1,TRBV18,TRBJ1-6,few,TGTGCCAGCTCCCGGACAGGGGACTTGAATTCACCCCTCCACTTT,CASSRTGDLNSPLHF
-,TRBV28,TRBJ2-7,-,TGTGCCAGCAGTTTAGCGGTTTCCTCCTACGAGCAGTACTTC,CASSLAVSSYEQYF
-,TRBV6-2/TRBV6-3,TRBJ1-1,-,TGTGCCAGCAGTGCTTCCCGGCGACGGGGCACTGAAGCTTTCTTT,CASSASRRRGTEAFF
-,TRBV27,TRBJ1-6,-,TGTGCCAGCAGCACGGTGGGGGCCCGGGGTAATTCACCCCTCCACTTT,CASSTVGARGNSPLHF
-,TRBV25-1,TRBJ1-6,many,TGTGCCAGCAGTGATGTTGACAGTCCCTATAATTCACCCCTCCACTTT,CASSDVDSPYNSPLHF
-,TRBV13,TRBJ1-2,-,TGTGCCAGCAGCTTTGGGAGGGGAGGTGGCTACACCTTC,CASSFGRGGGYTF
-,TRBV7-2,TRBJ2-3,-,TGTGCCAGCAGCTCTGAGGGGGTTACAGATACGCAGTATTTT,CASSSEGVTDTQYF
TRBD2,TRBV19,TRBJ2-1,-,TGTGCCAGTAGTATAGATCTAACGGGGGGGGTCAATGAGCAGTTCTTC,CASSIDLTGGVNEQFF
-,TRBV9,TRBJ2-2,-,TGTGCCAGCAGCGTAGCTAGGGAGGGGGACACCGGGGAGCTGTTTTTT,CASSVAREGDTGELFF
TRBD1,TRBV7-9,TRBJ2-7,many,TGTGCCAGCAGCCTAGGACAGGGGGTTCGAGGGTCCTACGAGCAGTACTTC,CASSLGQGVRGSYEQYF
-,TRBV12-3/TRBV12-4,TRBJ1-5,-,TGTGCCAGCAGTTTGAGGGTGCTTCAGCCCCAGCATTTT,CASSLRVLQPQHF
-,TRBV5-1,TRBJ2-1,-,TGCGCCAGCAGCCCGAGGGACACCTACAATGAGCAGTTCTTC,CASSPRDTYNEQFF
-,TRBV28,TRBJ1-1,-,TGTGCCAGCAGCCGCCCCACGTCCAGGGTCGGACGGGGGAGGGACACTGAAGCTTTCTTT,CASSRPTSRVGRGRDTEAFF
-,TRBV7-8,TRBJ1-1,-,TGTGCCAGCAGCTTAGGGGGAGTTGACGCTTTCTTT,CASSLGGVDAFF
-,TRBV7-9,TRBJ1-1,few,TGTGCCCGACCAAATTGCAGGGGAGGGACTGAAGCTTTCTTT,CARPNCRGGTEAFF
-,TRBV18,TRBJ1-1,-,TGTGCCAGCACCACGTCAGGAGGGCACATGAAGGCTTTCTTT,CASTTSGGHMKAFF
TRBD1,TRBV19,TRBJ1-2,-,TGTGCCAGTAGTATGTTAGGGACAGCTAACTATGGCTACACCTTC,CASSMLGTANYGYTF
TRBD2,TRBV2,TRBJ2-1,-,TGTGCCAGCAGTCCCAGGACTAGCGGGGCCAATGAGCAGTTCTTC,CASSPRTSGANEQFF
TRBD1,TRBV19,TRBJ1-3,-,TGTGCCAGCCGGGACAGAGGGGCCTCTGGAAACACCATATATTTT,CASRDRGASGNTIYF
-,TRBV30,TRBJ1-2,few,TGTGCCTGGACCCCGGACACTAGCAACTATGGCTACACCTTC,CAWTPDTSNYGYTF
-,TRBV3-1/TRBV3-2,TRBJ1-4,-,TGTGCCAGCAGCCAAAACCGGGGTGAAAAACTGTTTTTT,CASSQNRGEKLFF
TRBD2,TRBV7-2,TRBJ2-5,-,TGTGCCAGCAGCTTATCGACTAGCCCCGGGGGCCAGTACTTC,CASSLSTSPGGQYF
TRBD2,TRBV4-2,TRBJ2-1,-,TGTGCCAGCAGCCAAGGAAGCCTAGCGGGGGGGGTTGAGCAGTTCTTC,CASSQGSLAGGVEQFF
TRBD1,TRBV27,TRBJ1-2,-,TGTGCCAGCAGTCACGGGACAGGGGGCGCGGATGGCTACACCTTC,CASSHGTGGADGYTF
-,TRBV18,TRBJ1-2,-,TGTGCCAGCTCTGGACAGATGAGTGGCTACACCTTC,CASSGQMSGYTF
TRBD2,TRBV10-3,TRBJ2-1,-,TGTGCCATCAGTTCGGATAAAGCGGGGGACGTCAATGAGCAGTTCTTC,CAISSDKAGDVNEQFF
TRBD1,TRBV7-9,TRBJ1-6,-,TGTGCCAGCAGTCGAGGGACAGGTCTTTCACCCCTCCACTTT,CASSRGTGLSPLHF
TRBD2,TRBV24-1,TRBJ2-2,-,TGTGCCACCAGTGATCCAACGCGGGGGGACACCGGGGAGCTGTTTTTT,CATSDPTRGDTGELFF
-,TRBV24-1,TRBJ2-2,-,TGTGCCACCAGTGATGCAGGACAGACGAACACCGGGGAGCTGTTTTTT,CATSDAGQTNTGELFF